A single sample is the source of the 4 T cell receptor beta chains below, sequenced in a study of T-cell reconstitution after alpha-beta-depleted transplantation in children. Researchers prepared the TCRbeta library using unique molecular identifiers, the study reports. TCRdb called the PCR reads again in MiXCR, with one record for every CDR3 protein. Here the sample spans 480,000 or so distinct CDR3 sequences, over 9.5% being singletons. The sample consisted of PBMCs, taken before TCRalphabeta/CD19-depleted stem cell transplant. These receptors all come from a child under 10 years old with inherited bone marrow failure, due to receive a stem cell transplant.

This clonotype was found many times. The gene calls are TRBV5-6 and TRBJ2-5; 7 bases align to TRBD2. Trimming cost V 3 bases and J 2 bases; bases outside gene matches: 4. There are 14 residues in the CDR3. Germline CDR1 and CDR2: SGHDT and YYEEEE. CDR3 nucleotides: TGTGCCAGCAGCTCGGACGGGAGGCAAGAGACCCAGTACTTC. This gives the protein CASSSDGRQETQYF. The full variable domain, rest sourced from reference TRBV5-6 and TRBJ2-5, is DAGVTQSPTHLIKTRGQQVTLRCSPKSGHDTVSWYQQALGQGPQFIFQYYEEEERQRGNFPDRFSGHQFPNYSSELNVNALLLGDSALYLCASSSDGRQETQYFGPGTRLLVL.

This clonotype was picked up many times. The chain uses TRBV7-9 and TRBJ2-1; D might be TRBD2 (6 bases). Germline loops: CDR1 SEHNR, CDR2 FQNEAQ (reference sequence). Trimming stripped 5 bases from V and 0 bases from J, with 11 bases between. The CDR3 extends over 15 amino acids. In nucleotides, the CDR3 is TGTGCCAGCAGCACTCCCGGGAGCTCCTACAATGAGCAGTTCTTC. Translated: CASSTPGSSYNEQFF.

This clonotype was counted at least ten times. The chain couples TRBV20-1 to TRBJ2-7; unclear D gene. The CDR3 runs to 12 residues. Germline V gene lookup returns CDR1 DFQATT and CDR2 SNEGSKA (reference sequence). V was clipped by 6 bases and J by 4 bases, with 13 bases between them. The DNA of the CDR3 is TGCAGTGCGAACCCCCGCGGATACGAGCAGTACTTC. Its translation is CSANPRGYEQYF.

This clonotype appeared many times. The chain uses TRBV29-1 and TRBJ2-5, with D hard to call. Germline V CDR1 and CDR2: SQVTM, ANQGSEA. V was cut by 5 bases and J by 4 bases, with 11 bases left in between. The CDR3 is 12 residues long. The CDR3 bases are TGCAGCGTTCGTGCCAACTCAGAGACCCAGTACTTC. Amino acid sequence: CSVRANSETQYF.